The 26 T cell receptor beta chains below all came from one sample that was sequenced in a study of CD8 T cells in ankylosing spondylitis. TCRdb reprocessed the 5' RACE reads via MiXCR and lists one record per CDR3 protein. Here the sample spans fewer than 250,000 distinct CDR3 sequences, 32% being singletons. Sequenced material: blood, either unsorted or a sorted T cell fraction (not recorded which). The source of these receptors is a male donor with ankylosing spondylitis or in good health (not recorded which).

The gene calls are TRBV5-1 and TRBJ1-2; D possibly corresponds to TRBD1 (5 bases). The CDR3 loop spans 16 amino acids. Trimming took 4 bases from V and 5 from J, leaving 21 bases between them. CDR1 SGHRS and CDR2 YFSETQ come from the germline V gene. The CDR3 DNA reads TGCGCCAGCAGCCTCGATTCGGCCAGTGGGGCTTATGGCTACACCTTC. Translated: CASSLDSASGAYGYTF.

The J gene is TRBJ2-5, the V gene TRBV6-1, with D perhaps being TRBD1 or TRBD2 (6 bases each). Trimming shortened V by 7 bases and J by 4 bases, and 16 bases separated the two germline ends. CDR3 length: 14 residues. Per the germline V gene, CDR1 is MNHNS and CDR2 is SASEGT. The CDR3, as DNA: TGTGCCAGCACTCCCCTAGGGGGGCTAGAGACCCAGTACTTC. Translating gives CASTPLGGLETQYF.

This clonotype showed up just a few times. V is TRBV20-1 and J is TRBJ2-7; possible D gene TRBD1, 5 bases. Trimming took off 1 base at V and 2 bases at J, with 15 bases between the two ends. The CDR3 has 15 amino acids. CDR1 and CDR2 from the germline V gene are DFQATT and SNEGSKA (reference sequence). Here the CDR3 DNA reads TGCAGTGCTAGAGTGACAGATAAGATCGCCTACGAGCAGTACTTC. It yields the protein CSARVTDKIAYEQYF.

CDR3 in amino acids: CASRETTGLGETQYF. Written as DNA, the CDR3 is TGTGCCAGCAGAGAAACGACAGGGTTGGGGGAGACCCAGTACTTC. The chain has TRBV27 and TRBJ2-5; 7 nucleotides align to TRBD1. The CDR3 runs 15 residues. The V gene's germline CDR1 is MNHEY and CDR2 SMNVEV (reference sequence). Trimming removed 6 bases from V and 5 bases from J; junction bases left unmatched: 12.

This clonotype was detected only a few times. The V and J genes are TRBV20-1 and TRBJ1-5; 9 nucleotides match TRBD1. Germline V lookup: CDR1 DFQATT, CDR2 SNEGSKA (reference sequence). The J segment lost 6 bases and the V segment lost 6 bases, leaving 6 bases of the junction unmatched. The CDR3 is 13 amino acids. The CDR3 DNA is TGCAGTGCAACAGGGGGCGGTATTCAGCCCCAGCATTTT. Translating gives CSATGGGIQPQHF.

The chain combines TRBV20-1 with TRBJ2-5; D is unresolved. The V and J ends lost 6 bases and 1 base respectively, with 9 bases between them. The CDR3 length is 12 residues. CDR1 and CDR2 (germline): DFQATT, SNEGSKA (reference sequence). CDR3 sequence (DNA): TGCAGTGCCACAAGATCCCAAGAGACCCAGTACTTC. Protein sequence: CSATRSQETQYF.

This clonotype was recorded at least ten times. This chain connects TRBV20-1 to TRBJ2-7, with 8 bases that match TRBD2. The CDR3 extends over 15 amino acids. Germline V gene lookup returns CDR1 DFQATT and CDR2 SNEGSKA (reference sequence). V was clipped by 3 bases and J by 0 bases; unmatched bases: 7. CDR3 loop: CSARAQAGGSYEQYF. CDR3 nucleotide sequence: TGCAGTGCTAGGGCGCAGGCGGGGGGCTCCTACGAGCAGTACTTC.

The chain has TRBV7-6 and TRBJ2-2; 8 bases map to TRBD1. The CDR3 consists of 15 residues. V shed 4 bases, J shed 7 bases, and the junction held 8 bases outside the gene matches. The germline V gene encodes CDR1 SGHVS and CDR2 FNYEAQ. CDR3: CASSSPQGAGGELFF. The CDR3 nucleotides are TGTGCCAGCAGCTCCCCCCAGGGGGCAGGCGGGGAGCTGTTTTTT.

This clonotype came up a few times. The V gene is TRBV20-1, the J gene TRBJ2-1; 8 nucleotides agree with TRBD1. The CDR3 runs 12 residues. Germline assignment: CDR1 DFQATT and CDR2 SNEGSKA (reference sequence). With V trimmed by 6 bases and J by 7 bases, 5 bases remained unmatched. In DNA form, the CDR3 reads TGCAGTGCAGGACAGGGAAATAATGAGCAGTTCTTC. This gives the protein CSAGQGNNEQFF.

The CDR3 protein is CASSFGQLGQPQHF. CDR3 DNA sequence: TGTGCCAGCAGCTTCGGACAGTTGGGTCAGCCCCAGCATTTT. This sequence joins TRBV11-2 and TRBJ1-5; a weak D match, TRBD1 (6 bases). Trimming took 3 bases from V and 6 from J, leaving 12 bases between them. Per germline, CDR1 SGHAT and CDR2 FQNNGV. This CDR3 has 14 residues.

At least ten counts were recorded for this clonotype. The chain recombines TRBV25-1 with TRBJ2-7; no clear D. V dropped 3 bases and J dropped 2 bases, with 14 bases sitting between them. Germline V gene data show CDR1 as MGHDK and CDR2 as SYGVNS. There are 15 residues in the CDR3. The CDR3 coding sequence is TGTGCCAGCAGTGAGTATCCGGACCGGACCTACGAGCAGTACTTC. It is translated as CASSEYPDRTYEQYF.

The CDR3, as DNA: TGTGCCAGCATCAATTGGGGCGGGGAACACAATGAGCAGTTCTTC. This codes for CASINWGGEHNEQFF. This sequence joins TRBV7-8 and TRBJ2-1; possibly TRBD2 for D (6 bases). This CDR3 has 15 residues. The ends were cut back, 7 bases at V and 5 bases at J, with 18 bases in the middle. CDR1 is SGHVS, CDR2 FQNEAQ, per germline.

A few counts support this clonotype. V gene TRBV12-3 or TRBV12-4 combines with J gene TRBJ2-1; D is ambiguous. This CDR3 is built from 12 residues. Trimming stripped 6 bases from V and 5 bases from J, with 8 bases between. CDR3 nucleotides: TGTGCCAGCAGCCCCCTTAACAATGAGCAGTTCTTC. Amino acid sequence: CASSPLNNEQFF.

The genes are TRBV15 and TRBJ1-1; no firm D call. This CDR3 is built from 15 residues. Germline assignment: CDR1 LNHNV and CDR2 YYDKDF (reference sequence). Trimming pared 0 bases from V and 0 bases from J, leaving 8 bases between. CDR3 residues: CATSRDEPLNTEAFF. The CDR3 DNA sequence: TGTGCCACCAGCAGAGATGAGCCGTTGAACACTGAAGCTTTCTTT.

This clonotype has just a few counts. The chain links TRBV2 to TRBJ2-5; 7 bases map to TRBD1. Trimming removed 4 bases from V and 1 base from J; junction bases left unmatched: 3. The CDR3 contains 14 residues. Germline V gene data show CDR1 as SNHLY and CDR2 as FYNNEI. The CDR3 region is CASSADRIQETQYF. In DNA form, the CDR3 reads TGTGCCAGCAGTGCGGACAGGATCCAAGAGACCCAGTACTTC.

The chain is built from TRBV29-1 and TRBJ1-2; 9 nucleotides align to TRBD1. J was trimmed by 6 bases and V by 4 bases; bases with no gene match: 9. Germline V CDR1 and CDR2: SQVTM, ANQGSEA. CDR3 length: 14 residues. The CDR3 DNA reads as TGCAGCGTTGGGGTGGGGGACAGGGTCGATGGCTACACCTTC. Protein: CSVGVGDRVDGYTF.

This chain uses TRBV15 with TRBJ2-7; possibly TRBD2 for D (7 bases). The germline gives CDR1 LNHNV, CDR2 YYDKDF (reference sequence). V was trimmed by 0 bases and J by 2 bases, leaving 11 bases between them. CDR3 length: 15 amino acids. The CDR3 coding sequence is TGTGCCACCAGCAGAGAAACGGGGGGCGCCTACGAGCAGTACTTC. Translating gives CATSRETGGAYEQYF.

The V and J genes are TRBV9 and TRBJ2-3, with TRBD2 matching 12 bases. Trimming at V came to 0 bases and at J to 5 bases, leaving 7 bases not matched to a gene. This CDR3 region has 17 residues. Germline CDR1 SGDLS, CDR2 YYNGEE. In DNA form, the CDR3 reads TGTGCCAGCAGCGTAGGGCCTAGCGGGGGGGCTGGAGATACGCAGTATTTT. Its protein is CASSVGPSGGAGDTQYF.

V gene TRBV9 combines with J gene TRBJ2-2; D may be TRBD1 (5 bases). The CDR3 runs 17 residues. The ends were cut back, 3 bases at V and 0 bases at J, with 15 bases in the middle. Germline-derived CDR1 and CDR2 are SGDLS and YYNGEE. CDR3 in amino acids: CASSDSWGSANTGELFF. The CDR3 region has the DNA TGTGCCAGCAGCGATTCCTGGGGCAGTGCGAACACCGGGGAGCTGTTTTTT.

CDR3 amino acids: CAGARQGPSYTGELFF. CDR3 DNA: TGTGCCGGAGCCCGGCAGGGGCCTTCGTACACCGGGGAGCTGTTTTTT. This chain uses TRBV7-9 with TRBJ2-2, with D maybe TRBD1 (6 bases). CDR1 and CDR2 (germline): SEHNR, FQNEAQ (reference sequence). Trimming shortened V by 11 bases and J by 3 bases, and 22 bases separated the two germline ends. The CDR3 consists of 16 residues.

The V and J genes are TRBV12-3 or TRBV12-4 and TRBJ1-6, with D hard to call. The CDR3 has 14 amino acids. The germline V and J ends were trimmed by 3 bases and 6 bases, with 9 bases remaining between them. The CDR3 loop is CASSFWRTNSPLHF. DNA for the CDR3: TGTGCCAGCAGTTTTTGGCGGACTAATTCACCCCTCCACTTT.

The chain employs TRBV12-3 or TRBV12-4 and TRBJ2-7, with a tentative D call TRBD2 (6 bases). V shed 3 bases and J shed 7 bases, with 13 bases lying between them. CDR3 size: 13 residues. CDR3 DNA sequence: TGTGCCAGCAGTTTCCGTGAGGGAGGAGAGCAGTACTTC. This translates into CASSFREGGEQYF.

This clonotype was counted ten times or more. The rearrangement uses TRBV9 and TRBJ2-1; D may be TRBD2 (5 bases). Trimming took off 0 bases at V and 10 bases at J, with 8 bases between the two ends. CDR3 length: 12 residues. Germline V gene lookup returns CDR1 SGDLS and CDR2 YYNGEE. CDR3 sequence: CASSVGGREQFF. CDR3 in DNA: TGTGCCAGCAGCGTAGGAGGGCGCGAGCAGTTCTTC.

The chain carries TRBV12-3 or TRBV12-4 and TRBJ2-7; perhaps D is TRBD1 or TRBD2 (5 bases each). V was pared by 2 bases and J by 2 bases, with 13 bases between. This CDR3 comprises 15 residues. This CDR3 reads CASSLQGVGAYEQYF. In DNA, the CDR3 is TGTGCCAGCAGTTTACAGGGAGTCGGGGCCTACGAGCAGTACTTC.

This clonotype was seen a handful of times. CDR3 amino acids: CASSDRGGSYNEQFF. The CDR3 DNA sequence: TGTGCCAGCAGTGACCGGGGGGGCTCCTACAATGAGCAGTTCTTC. The rearrangement uses TRBV12-3 or TRBV12-4 and TRBJ2-1; the match to TRBD2 covers 8 bases. The CDR3 has 15 residues. Unmatched junction bases numbered 3, after V lost 5 bases and J lost 0 bases.

This clonotype was seen more than once but under ten times. Relative to the germline gene, one junction end is altered; a read error may explain this. This chain links TRBV20-1 with TRBJ1-2, with D hard to call. Germline V CDR1 and CDR2: DFQATT, SNEGSKA (reference sequence). CDR3 length: 10 residues. CDR3 loop: CSARSYGYTF. CDR3 DNA: TGCAGTGCCCGTTCATATGGCTACACTTTC.